Listed below are T cell receptor beta chains from one sample, sequenced in a study of T cell responses to AZD1222 COVID-19 vaccine. Profiled with immunoSEQ multiplex PCR; TCRdb holds only in-frame clones, not every one. The sample includes roughly 150,000 clones, 90% to 95% of them seen just once. Material: peripheral blood, obtained 28 days after the second AZD1222 dose. These receptors originate from an adult who received the AZD1222 COVID-19 vaccine. CDR3s include the opening cysteine and the closing phenylalanine or tryptophan. The order of the fields is V gene, J gene, D gene, clone size, CDR3 protein, CDR3 DNA. The D gene is left open where the match is weak. Only part of the rows carry a size: once, few, many, or a class if the clone is expanded.

V gene: TRBV4-1; J gene: TRBJ1-6; D gene: -; clone size: -; CDR3 protein: CASSHWPTVRGNPNSPLHF; CDR3 DNA: TGCGCCAGCAGCCATTGGCCTACGGTCAGAGGAAACCCTAATTCACCCCTCCACTTT
V gene: TRBV10-3; J gene: TRBJ2-3; D gene: -; clone size: -; CDR3 protein: CAIRDSTDTQYF; CDR3 DNA: TGTGCCATCAGGGACAGCACAGATACGCAGTATTTT
V gene: TRBV7-9; J gene: TRBJ2-3; D gene: TRBD1; clone size: -; CDR3 protein: CASSPGQGGTDTQYF; CDR3 DNA: TGTGCCAGCAGCCCGGGACAGGGAGGCACAGATACGCAGTATTTT
V gene: TRBV7-6; J gene: TRBJ1-1; D gene: -; clone size: few; CDR3 protein: CASSLDDTEAFF; CDR3 DNA: TGTGCCAGCAGCTTAGATGACACTGAAGCTTTCTTT
V gene: TRBV30; J gene: TRBJ2-1; D gene: -; clone size: -; CDR3 protein: CAWSFGNEQFF; CDR3 DNA: TGTGCCTGGAGTTTTGGGAATGAGCAGTTCTTC
V gene: TRBV4-1; J gene: TRBJ2-7; D gene: TRBD1; clone size: once; CDR3 protein: CASSQVETGVWEQYF; CDR3 DNA: TGCGCCAGCAGCCAAGTGGAGACAGGGGTTTGGGAGCAGTACTTC
V gene: TRBV7-9; J gene: TRBJ2-3; D gene: -; clone size: -; CDR3 protein: CASSLSGGLADTQYF; CDR3 DNA: TGTGCCAGCAGCCTCTCGGGGGGCCTCGCAGATACGCAGTATTTT
V gene: TRBV3-1/TRBV3-2; J gene: TRBJ1-3; D gene: -; clone size: -; CDR3 protein: CASSPPGPDPSGNTIYF; CDR3 DNA: TGTGCCAGCAGCCCCCCCGGGCCGGATCCGTCTGGAAACACCATATATTTT
V gene: TRBV6-4; J gene: TRBJ2-1; D gene: TRBD1; clone size: -; CDR3 protein: CASRWDRGLGEQFF; CDR3 DNA: TGTGCCAGCAGATGGGACAGGGGGCTGGGTGAGCAGTTCTTC
V gene: TRBV6-5; J gene: TRBJ1-5; D gene: -; clone size: -; CDR3 protein: CASSYVGASNQPQHF; CDR3 DNA: TGTGCCAGCAGTTACGTTGGGGCGAGCAATCAGCCCCAGCATTTT
V gene: TRBV5-4; J gene: TRBJ1-2; D gene: TRBD1; clone size: -; CDR3 protein: CASSKAGTGDYGYTF; CDR3 DNA: TGTGCCAGCAGCAAAGCCGGGACAGGGGACTATGGCTACACCTTC
V gene: TRBV28; J gene: TRBJ2-7; D gene: TRBD2; clone size: -; CDR3 protein: CASRRSGTGTYEQYF; CDR3 DNA: TGTGCCAGCAGGCGCAGCGGGACGGGGACCTACGAGCAGTACTTC
V gene: TRBV2; J gene: TRBJ1-6; D gene: TRBD1; clone size: -; CDR3 protein: CASRRTGYNSPLHF; CDR3 DNA: TGTGCCAGCAGGAGGACAGGCTATAATTCACCCCTCCACTTT
V gene: TRBV11-1; J gene: TRBJ1-1; D gene: -; clone size: few; CDR3 protein: CASSLGGARTEAFF; CDR3 DNA: TGTGCCAGCAGCCTAGGTGGGGCCCGCACTGAAGCTTTCTTT
V gene: TRBV27; J gene: TRBJ1-5; D gene: TRBD1; clone size: few; CDR3 protein: CASRTGQNQPQHF; CDR3 DNA: TGTGCCAGCAGAACGGGACAGAATCAGCCCCAGCATTTT
V gene: TRBV28; J gene: TRBJ2-1; D gene: TRBD2; clone size: -; CDR3 protein: CASSSLAGEDNEQFF; CDR3 DNA: TGTGCCAGCAGTTCCTTAGCGGGAGAAGATAATGAGCAGTTCTTC
V gene: TRBV5-8; J gene: TRBJ2-2; D gene: -; clone size: few; CDR3 protein: CASSPFFSGAAGELFF; CDR3 DNA: TGTGCCAGCAGCCCATTTTTTTCGGGGGCGGCCGGGGAGCTGTTTTTT
V gene: TRBV7-8; J gene: TRBJ2-2; D gene: -; clone size: -; CDR3 protein: CASSPNGRVNTGELFF; CDR3 DNA: TGTGCCAGCAGCCCAAACGGCAGGGTCAACACCGGGGAGCTGTTTTTT
V gene: TRBV4-1; J gene: TRBJ1-3; D gene: -; clone size: -; CDR3 protein: CASSRSWGGRGGNTIYF; CDR3 DNA: TGCGCCAGCAGCCGCTCCTGGGGCGGCAGGGGTGGAAACACCATATATTTT
V gene: TRBV27; J gene: TRBJ2-7; D gene: -; clone size: -; CDR3 protein: CASSFRGEQYF; CDR3 DNA: TGTGCCAGCAGTTTTCGGGGTGAGCAGTACTTC
V gene: TRBV23-1; J gene: TRBJ1-1; D gene: -; clone size: -; CDR3 protein: CASSQKRGLRNTEAFF; CDR3 DNA: TGCGCCAGCAGTCAAAAGCGCGGTTTACGGAACACTGAAGCTTTCTTT
V gene: TRBV11-3; J gene: TRBJ2-5; D gene: -; clone size: -; CDR3 protein: CASSLGGLQETQYF; CDR3 DNA: TGTGCCAGCAGCTTAGGTGGACTTCAAGAGACCCAGTACTTC
V gene: TRBV5-1; J gene: TRBJ1-6; D gene: -; clone size: -; CDR3 protein: CASSPTREGNSPLHF; CDR3 DNA: TGCGCCAGCTCCCCTACGAGAGAAGGTAATTCACCCCTCCACTTT
V gene: TRBV2; J gene: TRBJ2-7; D gene: TRBD1; clone size: -; CDR3 protein: CASNRQGTSSYEQYF; CDR3 DNA: TGTGCCAGCAACCGACAGGGAACTAGCTCCTACGAGCAGTACTTC
V gene: TRBV7-8; J gene: TRBJ1-2; D gene: -; clone size: -; CDR3 protein: CASSTGTLYGYTF; CDR3 DNA: TGTGCCAGCAGCACAGGGACGCTTTATGGCTACACCTTC
V gene: TRBV20-1; J gene: TRBJ2-3; D gene: -; clone size: -; CDR3 protein: CSAGEADTQYF; CDR3 DNA: TGCAGTGCAGGAGAAGCAGATACGCAGTATTTT
V gene: TRBV18; J gene: TRBJ2-1; D gene: TRBD1; clone size: -; CDR3 protein: CASSENRGWNEQFF; CDR3 DNA: TGTGCCAGCTCAGAGAACAGGGGATGGAATGAGCAGTTCTTC
V gene: TRBV5-8; J gene: TRBJ2-1; D gene: -; clone size: few; CDR3 protein: CASSLRRGASYNEQFF; CDR3 DNA: TGTGCCAGCAGCTTGCGTCGGGGGGCATCCTACAATGAGCAGTTCTTC
V gene: TRBV9; J gene: TRBJ2-3; D gene: -; clone size: -; CDR3 protein: CASSVAAVLITATDTQYF; CDR3 DNA: TGTGCCAGCAGCGTAGCTGCTGTGTTAATTACTGCCACAGATACGCAGTATTTT
V gene: TRBV18; J gene: TRBJ2-5; D gene: -; clone size: -; CDR3 protein: CASSPQGAETQYF; CDR3 DNA: TGTGCCAGCTCACCACAGGGTGCAGAGACCCAGTACTTC
V gene: TRBV2; J gene: TRBJ1-2; D gene: -; clone size: few; CDR3 protein: CASTRMGLTLYGYTF; CDR3 DNA: TGTGCCAGCACCCGAATGGGCCTTACCCTCTATGGCTACACCTTC
V gene: TRBV3-1/TRBV3-2; J gene: TRBJ2-2; D gene: -; clone size: -; CDR3 protein: CASSHSETRPAGELFF; CDR3 DNA: TGTGCCAGCAGCCATTCCGAGACCCGGCCCGCCGGGGAGCTGTTTTTT
V gene: TRBV9; J gene: TRBJ2-1; D gene: TRBD2; clone size: -; CDR3 protein: CASSASGLAGGSYNEQFF; CDR3 DNA: TGTGCCAGCAGCGCATCGGGACTAGCGGGAGGGAGCTACAATGAGCAGTTCTTC
V gene: TRBV11-2; J gene: TRBJ2-7; D gene: -; clone size: once; CDR3 protein: CASSTPRFSYEQYF; CDR3 DNA: TGTGCCAGCAGCACGCCTAGGTTTTCCTACGAGCAGTACTTC
V gene: TRBV11-2; J gene: TRBJ1-1; D gene: -; clone size: -; CDR3 protein: CASSLGGTTNTEAFF; CDR3 DNA: TGTGCCAGCAGCTTAGGCGGGACAACGAACACTGAAGCTTTCTTT
V gene: TRBV7-8; J gene: TRBJ2-3; D gene: -; clone size: -; CDR3 protein: CASSPRTVGGTDTQYF; CDR3 DNA: TGTGCCAGCAGCCCGCGGACAGTCGGAGGCACAGATACGCAGTATTTT
V gene: TRBV19; J gene: TRBJ2-7; D gene: -; clone size: -; CDR3 protein: CASSTPGHKLYEQYF; CDR3 DNA: TGTGCCAGTAGTACACCGGGACACAAGCTATACGAGCAGTACTTC
V gene: TRBV7-9; J gene: TRBJ1-2; D gene: -; clone size: -; CDR3 protein: CASSPRDSNYGYTF; CDR3 DNA: TGTGCCAGCAGTCCCCGGGACTCAAACTATGGCTACACCTTC
V gene: TRBV23-1; J gene: TRBJ1-1; D gene: -; clone size: -; CDR3 protein: CASSRTFRWITEAFF; CDR3 DNA: TGCGCCAGCAGTCGCACTTTCCGGTGGATAACTGAAGCTTTCTTT
V gene: TRBV15; J gene: TRBJ2-7; D gene: -; clone size: -; CDR3 protein: CATSREGYEQYF; CDR3 DNA: TGTGCCACCAGCAGAGAGGGCTACGAGCAGTACTTC
V gene: TRBV7-2; J gene: TRBJ1-2; D gene: -; clone size: -; CDR3 protein: CASSSRDGRSGYTF; CDR3 DNA: TGTGCCAGCAGCTCCCGGGACGGTCGGTCTGGCTACACCTTC
V gene: TRBV28; J gene: TRBJ1-1; D gene: TRBD1; clone size: -; CDR3 protein: CASSLGQANTEAFF; CDR3 DNA: TGTGCCAGCAGTTTAGGACAGGCGAACACTGAAGCTTTCTTT
V gene: TRBV7-6; J gene: TRBJ2-1; D gene: TRBD2; clone size: few; CDR3 protein: CASSGVPGLAGDRSYNEQFF; CDR3 DNA: TGTGCCAGCAGCGGAGTACCGGGACTAGCGGGAGATAGGTCCTACAATGAGCAGTTCTTC
V gene: TRBV3-1/TRBV3-2; J gene: TRBJ1-1; D gene: -; clone size: -; CDR3 protein: CASSQVGGGTEAFF; CDR3 DNA: TGTGCCAGCAGCCAAGTCGGGGGTGGGACTGAAGCTTTCTTT
V gene: TRBV21-1; J gene: TRBJ1-2; D gene: -; clone size: -; CDR3 protein: CASSKVGSGGFGYGYTF; CDR3 DNA: TGTGCCAGCAGCAAAGTAGGGTCAGGGGGATTTGGGTATGGCTACACCTTC
V gene: TRBV2; J gene: TRBJ2-7; D gene: -; clone size: -; CDR3 protein: CAPGGRDSYEQYF; CDR3 DNA: TGTGCCCCTGGGGGAAGGGACTCCTACGAGCAGTACTTC
V gene: TRBV29-1; J gene: TRBJ1-2; D gene: -; clone size: once; CDR3 protein: CSVGRHSDNYGYTF; CDR3 DNA: TGCAGCGTGGGCCGCCATAGCGATAACTATGGCTACACCTTC
V gene: TRBV5-1; J gene: TRBJ2-7; D gene: TRBD1; clone size: -; CDR3 protein: CASTPRPGTVYEQYF; CDR3 DNA: TGCGCCAGCACCCCGAGACCCGGGACAGTCTACGAGCAGTACTTC
V gene: TRBV7-2; J gene: TRBJ2-1; D gene: -; clone size: once; CDR3 protein: CASSFDYNEQFF; CDR3 DNA: TGTGCCAGCAGCTTCGACTACAATGAGCAGTTCTTC
V gene: TRBV5-1; J gene: TRBJ1-5; D gene: -; clone size: few; CDR3 protein: CASSLNDRSEPQHF; CDR3 DNA: TGCGCCAGCAGCTTGAACGATAGATCGGAGCCCCAGCATTTT
V gene: TRBV2; J gene: TRBJ1-5; D gene: TRBD1; clone size: -; CDR3 protein: CASSRDRVSQPQHF; CDR3 DNA: TGTGCCAGCAGTCGGGACAGGGTTTCGCAGCCCCAGCATTTT
V gene: TRBV27; J gene: TRBJ1-5; D gene: -; clone size: -; CDR3 protein: CASNPRGRGSNQPQHF; CDR3 DNA: TGTGCCAGCAACCCTCGGGGCAGGGGTAGCAATCAGCCCCAGCATTTT